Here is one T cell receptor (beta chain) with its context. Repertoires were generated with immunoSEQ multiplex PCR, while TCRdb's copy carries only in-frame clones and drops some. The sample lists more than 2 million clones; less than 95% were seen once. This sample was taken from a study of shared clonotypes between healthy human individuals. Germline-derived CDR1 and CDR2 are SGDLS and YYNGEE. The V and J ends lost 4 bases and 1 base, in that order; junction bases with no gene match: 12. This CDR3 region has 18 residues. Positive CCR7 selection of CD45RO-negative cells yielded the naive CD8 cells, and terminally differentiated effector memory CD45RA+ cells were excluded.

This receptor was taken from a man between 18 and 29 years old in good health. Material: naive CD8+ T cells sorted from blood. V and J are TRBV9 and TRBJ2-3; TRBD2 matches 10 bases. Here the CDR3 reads CASSPHGRLAGGTDTQYF. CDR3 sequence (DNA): TGTGCCAGCAGCCCACACGGAAGGCTAGCGGGGGGCACAGATACGCAGTATTTT.